Listed below are T cell receptor beta chains from one sample, sequenced in a study of cytomegalovirus exposure and HLA in healthy donors. Here immunoSEQ multiplex PCR was the method, and the copy in TCRdb shows in-frame clones only, minus some. Its listing shows about 140,000 clones. Sequencing input: PBMCs. All receptors derive from a woman between 18 and 29 years old in good health and CMV-seronegative. Both conserved end residues are part of each CDR3. A D gene is named only where the DNA matches it firmly. Clone size appears in some rows only: once, few, many, or a class for an expanded clone.

clone size: NA; CDR3 length: 14; J gene: TRBJ2-5; D gene: NA; V gene: TRBV30; CDR3 protein: CAWIATLGQETQYF; CDR3 DNA: TGTGCCTGGATAGCAACCTTAGGCCAAGAGACCCAGTACTTC
clone size: NA; CDR3 length: 16; J gene: TRBJ2-5; D gene: NA; V gene: TRBV7-8; CDR3 protein: CASSLVTPGDQETQYF; CDR3 DNA: TGTGCCAGCAGCCTAGTGACCCCGGGGGACCAAGAGACCCAGTACTTC
clone size: NA; CDR3 length: 15; J gene: TRBJ2-2; D gene: NA; V gene: TRBV18; CDR3 protein: CASSRTVQNTGELFF; CDR3 DNA: TGTGCCAGCTCACGGACAGTCCAGAACACCGGGGAGCTGTTTTTT
clone size: NA; CDR3 length: 12; J gene: TRBJ1-2; D gene: TRBD1; V gene: TRBV29-1; CDR3 protein: CSVDRDRVGYTF; CDR3 DNA: TGCAGCGTAGACCGGGACAGGGTTGGCTACACCTTC
clone size: NA; CDR3 length: 14; J gene: TRBJ1-1; D gene: TRBD1; V gene: TRBV30; CDR3 protein: CAWKGDRSNTEAFF; CDR3 DNA: TGTGCCTGGAAGGGGGACAGGTCGAACACTGAAGCTTTCTTT
clone size: NA; CDR3 length: 15; J gene: TRBJ2-3; D gene: TRBD2; V gene: TRBV9; CDR3 protein: CASSALAPSTDTQYF; CDR3 DNA: TGTGCCAGCAGCGCACTAGCGCCAAGCACAGATACGCAGTATTTT
clone size: NA; CDR3 length: 16; J gene: TRBJ2-5; D gene: TRBD1; V gene: TRBV11-2; CDR3 protein: CASSLGGTGSQETQYF; CDR3 DNA: TGTGCCAGCAGCTTAGGCGGGACAGGTAGCCAAGAGACCCAGTACTTC
clone size: NA; CDR3 length: 12; J gene: TRBJ2-5; D gene: NA; V gene: TRBV6-1; CDR3 protein: CASGRTAETQYF; CDR3 DNA: TGTGCCAGCGGACGGACAGCAGAGACCCAGTACTTC
clone size: NA; CDR3 length: 14; J gene: TRBJ2-2; D gene: NA; V gene: TRBV7-2; CDR3 protein: CASSSQVFTGELFF; CDR3 DNA: TGTGCCAGCAGCTCACAGGTTTTCACCGGGGAGCTGTTTTTT
clone size: NA; CDR3 length: 15; J gene: TRBJ1-2; D gene: NA; V gene: TRBV11-2; CDR3 protein: CASSLVSAGVYGYTF; CDR3 DNA: TGTGCCAGCAGCTTAGTTTCAGCAGGGGTATATGGCTACACCTTC
clone size: NA; CDR3 length: 15; J gene: TRBJ1-6; D gene: TRBD1; V gene: TRBV11-2; CDR3 protein: CASSLTGQGNSPLHF; CDR3 DNA: TGTGCCAGCAGCTTAACGGGACAGGGGAATTCACCCCTCCACTTT
clone size: NA; CDR3 length: 12; J gene: TRBJ2-2; D gene: NA; V gene: TRBV6-5; CDR3 protein: CASSLGAGELFF; CDR3 DNA: TGTGCCAGCAGCCTAGGAGCCGGGGAGCTGTTTTTT
clone size: NA; CDR3 length: 14; J gene: TRBJ1-2; D gene: TRBD1; V gene: TRBV18; CDR3 protein: CASSPGQGAYGYTF; CDR3 DNA: TGTGCCAGCTCACCTGGACAGGGGGCCTATGGCTACACCTTC
clone size: NA; CDR3 length: 14; J gene: TRBJ1-2; D gene: NA; V gene: TRBV6-5; CDR3 protein: CASSYRGKSYGYTF; CDR3 DNA: TGTGCCAGCAGTTACAGGGGGAAAAGCTATGGCTACACCTTC
clone size: NA; CDR3 length: 15; J gene: TRBJ2-6; D gene: NA; V gene: TRBV2; CDR3 protein: CASTDLGSGANVLTF; CDR3 DNA: TGTGCCAGCACCGACCTCGGGTCTGGGGCCAACGTCCTGACTTTC
clone size: NA; CDR3 length: 14; J gene: TRBJ2-7; D gene: TRBD2; V gene: TRBV19; CDR3 protein: CASSMTSGSPGMYF; CDR3 DNA: TGTGCCAGTAGTATGACTAGCGGGTCCCCGGGAATGTACTTC
clone size: NA; CDR3 length: 15; J gene: TRBJ2-1; D gene: NA; V gene: TRBV2; CDR3 protein: CASKLQGSSYNEQFF; CDR3 DNA: TGTGCCAGCAAACTACAGGGAAGCTCCTACAATGAGCAGTTCTTC
clone size: NA; CDR3 length: 14; J gene: TRBJ2-7; D gene: TRBD1; V gene: TRBV30; CDR3 protein: CAWNSATQGSEQYF; CDR3 DNA: TGTGCCTGGAATTCCGCAACACAGGGGAGCGAGCAGTACTTC
clone size: medium-sized; CDR3 length: 17; J gene: TRBJ2-4; D gene: TRBD2; V gene: TRBV13; CDR3 protein: CASSLVTGGIAKNIQYF; CDR3 DNA: TGTGCCAGCAGCTTAGTCACGGGAGGGATAGCCAAAAACATTCAGTACTTC
clone size: NA; CDR3 length: 14; J gene: TRBJ2-3; D gene: NA; V gene: TRBV6-1; CDR3 protein: CASSEDHYTDTQYF; CDR3 DNA: TGTGCCAGCAGTGAAGATCACTACACAGATACGCAGTATTTT
clone size: NA; CDR3 length: 13; J gene: TRBJ1-2; D gene: TRBD1; V gene: TRBV28; CDR3 protein: CASSPGQFYGYTF; CDR3 DNA: TGTGCCAGCAGTCCGGGACAGTTCTATGGCTACACCTTC
clone size: NA; CDR3 length: 14; J gene: TRBJ1-5; D gene: NA; V gene: TRBV16; CDR3 protein: CASSPTGGRQPQHF; CDR3 DNA: TGTGCCAGCAGCCCGACGGGGGGGCGTCAGCCCCAGCATTTT
clone size: NA; CDR3 length: 15; J gene: TRBJ2-5; D gene: TRBD1; V gene: TRBV5-1; CDR3 protein: CASSLDWTGWETQYF; CDR3 DNA: TGCGCCAGCAGCTTAGACTGGACAGGATGGGAGACCCAGTACTTC
clone size: NA; CDR3 length: 17; J gene: TRBJ2-1; D gene: NA; V gene: TRBV7-2; CDR3 protein: CASSLGRGTGGKNEQFF; CDR3 DNA: TGTGCCAGCAGCTTAGGACGGGGGACTGGTGGAAAGAATGAGCAGTTCTTC
clone size: NA; CDR3 length: 14; J gene: TRBJ1-4; D gene: NA; V gene: TRBV5-6; CDR3 protein: CASGSGGDNEKLFF; CDR3 DNA: TGTGCCAGCGGCTCCGGAGGGGATAATGAAAAACTGTTTTTT
clone size: NA; CDR3 length: 15; J gene: TRBJ2-7; D gene: TRBD2; V gene: TRBV7-9; CDR3 protein: CASSRLAGTSYEQYF; CDR3 DNA: TGTGCCAGCAGTAGACTAGCGGGGACCTCCTACGAGCAGTACTTC
clone size: NA; CDR3 length: 14; J gene: TRBJ1-2; D gene: TRBD1; V gene: TRBV29-1; CDR3 protein: CSVEVWQGAGGYTF; CDR3 DNA: TGCAGCGTTGAAGTCTGGCAGGGGGCCGGTGGCTACACCTTC
clone size: NA; CDR3 length: 14; J gene: TRBJ2-5; D gene: TRBD1; V gene: TRBV30; CDR3 protein: CAWRGQGLGETQYF; CDR3 DNA: TGTGCCTGGAGGGGACAGGGTTTAGGAGAGACCCAGTACTTC
clone size: medium-sized; CDR3 length: 16; J gene: TRBJ1-1; D gene: NA; V gene: TRBV27; CDR3 protein: CASSPLAGSMNTEAFF; CDR3 DNA: TGTGCCAGCAGCCCCCTTGCGGGGTCCATGAACACTGAAGCTTTCTTT
clone size: NA; CDR3 length: 15; J gene: TRBJ1-3; D gene: TRBD1; V gene: TRBV28; CDR3 protein: CASVDRGTAGNTIYF; CDR3 DNA: TGTGCCAGCGTCGACAGGGGTACCGCTGGAAACACCATATATTTT
clone size: NA; CDR3 length: 11; J gene: TRBJ1-2; D gene: NA; V gene: TRBV20-1; CDR3 protein: CSARLTDGYTF; CDR3 DNA: TGCAGTGCTAGGCTAACGGATGGCTACACCTTC
clone size: NA; CDR3 length: 14; J gene: TRBJ2-3; D gene: NA; V gene: TRBV30; CDR3 protein: CAWNGGGRADTQYF; CDR3 DNA: TGTGCCTGGAATGGAGGGGGCCGGGCAGATACGCAGTATTTT
clone size: NA; CDR3 length: 15; J gene: TRBJ2-1; D gene: NA; V gene: TRBV4-1; CDR3 protein: CASSQGESSYNEQFF; CDR3 DNA: TGCGCCAGCAGCCAAGGGGAGAGCTCCTACAATGAGCAGTTCTTC
clone size: NA; CDR3 length: 15; J gene: TRBJ1-1; D gene: NA; V gene: TRBV19; CDR3 protein: CASSIDHRAGTEAFF; CDR3 DNA: TGTGCCAGTAGTATAGATCATAGAGCGGGCACTGAAGCTTTCTTT
clone size: NA; CDR3 length: 15; J gene: TRBJ2-2; D gene: TRBD2; V gene: TRBV2; CDR3 protein: CASSTGLVYTGELFF; CDR3 DNA: TGTGCCAGCAGTACGGGACTAGTCTACACCGGGGAGCTGTTTTTT
clone size: NA; CDR3 length: 14; J gene: TRBJ2-7; D gene: NA; V gene: TRBV5-1; CDR3 protein: CASSLTGLAYEQYF; CDR3 DNA: TGCGCCAGCAGCTTGACAGGGCTCGCCTACGAGCAGTACTTC
clone size: NA; CDR3 length: 18; J gene: TRBJ1-2; D gene: TRBD1; V gene: TRBV5-4; CDR3 protein: CASSLGGTATRGNYGYTF; CDR3 DNA: TGTGCCAGCAGCTTGGGGGGGACAGCTACCCGGGGGAACTATGGCTACACCTTC
clone size: NA; CDR3 length: 15; J gene: TRBJ1-2; D gene: TRBD1; V gene: TRBV19; CDR3 protein: CASSTGRGSHYGYTF; CDR3 DNA: TGTGCCAGTAGTACAGGCAGGGGGTCGCACTATGGCTACACCTTC
clone size: NA; CDR3 length: 14; J gene: TRBJ2-5; D gene: TRBD1; V gene: TRBV5-1; CDR3 protein: CASSTGQGKETQYF; CDR3 DNA: TGCGCCAGCAGCACCGGACAGGGCAAAGAGACCCAGTACTTC
clone size: NA; CDR3 length: 15; J gene: TRBJ2-3; D gene: TRBD2; V gene: TRBV7-2; CDR3 protein: CASSPGLAETDTQYF; CDR3 DNA: TGTGCCAGCAGCCCAGGACTAGCGGAAACAGATACGCAGTATTTT
clone size: NA; CDR3 length: 14; J gene: TRBJ1-4; D gene: TRBD1; V gene: TRBV29-1; CDR3 protein: CSARIGTEEKKLFF; CDR3 DNA: TGCAGCGCCCGAATCGGGACAGAGGAGAAAAAACTGTTTTTT
clone size: NA; CDR3 length: 14; J gene: TRBJ2-5; D gene: NA; V gene: TRBV7-6; CDR3 protein: CASSFNRVEETQYF; CDR3 DNA: TGTGCCAGCAGCTTCAACAGGGTAGAGGAGACCCAGTACTTC
clone size: NA; CDR3 length: 15; J gene: TRBJ2-3; D gene: TRBD1; V gene: TRBV5-1; CDR3 protein: CASSLFGTGTDTQYF; CDR3 DNA: TGCGCCAGCAGCTTGTTTGGGACAGGCACAGATACGCAGTATTTT
clone size: NA; CDR3 length: 11; J gene: TRBJ2-1; D gene: NA; V gene: TRBV6-5; CDR3 protein: CATLRSNEQFF; CDR3 DNA: TGTGCCACCTTGCGTAGCAATGAGCAGTTCTTC
clone size: NA; CDR3 length: 15; J gene: TRBJ2-5; D gene: NA; V gene: TRBV5-1; CDR3 protein: CASSRGGGFGETQYF; CDR3 DNA: TGCGCCAGCAGCCGAGGGGGGGGGTTCGGAGAGACCCAGTACTTC
clone size: NA; CDR3 length: 14; J gene: TRBJ2-1; D gene: TRBD2; V gene: TRBV28; CDR3 protein: CASSLPSGDNEQFF; CDR3 DNA: TGTGCCAGCAGTTTGCCTAGCGGAGACAATGAGCAGTTCTTC